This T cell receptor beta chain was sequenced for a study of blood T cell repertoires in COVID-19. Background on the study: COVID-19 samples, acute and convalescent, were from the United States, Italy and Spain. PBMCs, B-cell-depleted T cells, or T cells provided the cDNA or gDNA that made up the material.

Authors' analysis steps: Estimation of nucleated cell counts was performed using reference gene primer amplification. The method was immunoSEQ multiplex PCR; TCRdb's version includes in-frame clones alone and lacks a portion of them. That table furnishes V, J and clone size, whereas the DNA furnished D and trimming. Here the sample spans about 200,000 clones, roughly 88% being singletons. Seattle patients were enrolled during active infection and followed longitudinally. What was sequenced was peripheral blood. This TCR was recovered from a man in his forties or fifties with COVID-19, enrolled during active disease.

Here the CDR3 DNA reads TGTGCCAGCTCACCCCAATTCGACGGGACCTACGAGCAGTACTTC. This encodes CASSPQFDGTYEQYF. V gene TRBV18 combines with J gene TRBJ2-7, with D possibly TRBD2 on 5 matching bases. The V and J ends lost 3 bases and 2 bases respectively, with 14 bases between them. CDR1 is KGHSH, CDR2 LQKENI, per germline. The CDR3 spans 15 residues.